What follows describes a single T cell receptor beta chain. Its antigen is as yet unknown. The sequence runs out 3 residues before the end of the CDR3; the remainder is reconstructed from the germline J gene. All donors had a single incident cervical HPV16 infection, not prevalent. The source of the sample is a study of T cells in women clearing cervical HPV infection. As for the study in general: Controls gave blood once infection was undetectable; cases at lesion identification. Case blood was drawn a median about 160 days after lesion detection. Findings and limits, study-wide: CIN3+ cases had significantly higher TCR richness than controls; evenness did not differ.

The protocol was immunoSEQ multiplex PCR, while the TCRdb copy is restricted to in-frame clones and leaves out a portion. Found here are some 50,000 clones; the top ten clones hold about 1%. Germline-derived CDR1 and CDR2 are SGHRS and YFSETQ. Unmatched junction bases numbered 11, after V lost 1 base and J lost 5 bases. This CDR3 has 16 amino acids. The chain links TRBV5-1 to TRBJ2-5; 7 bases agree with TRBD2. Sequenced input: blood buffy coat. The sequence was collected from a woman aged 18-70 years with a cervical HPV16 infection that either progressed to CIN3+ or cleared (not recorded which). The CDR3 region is CASSLSAGVSGETQYF. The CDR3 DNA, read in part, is TGCGCCAGCAGCTTGTCTGCGGGGGTTTCCGGGGAGACC.